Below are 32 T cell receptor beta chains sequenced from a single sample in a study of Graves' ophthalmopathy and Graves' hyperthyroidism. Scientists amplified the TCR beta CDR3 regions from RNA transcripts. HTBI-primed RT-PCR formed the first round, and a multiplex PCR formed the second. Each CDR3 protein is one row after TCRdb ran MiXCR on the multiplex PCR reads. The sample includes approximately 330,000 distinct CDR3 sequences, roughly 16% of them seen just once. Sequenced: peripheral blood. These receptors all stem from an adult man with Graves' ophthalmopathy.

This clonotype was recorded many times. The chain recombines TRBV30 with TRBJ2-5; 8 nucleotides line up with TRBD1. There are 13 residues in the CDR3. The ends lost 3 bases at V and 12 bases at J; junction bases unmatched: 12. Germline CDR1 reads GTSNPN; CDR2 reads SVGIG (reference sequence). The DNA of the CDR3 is TGTGCCTGGAGCCGGAGCAGAGACAGGGGAGAGTACTTC. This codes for CAWSRSRDRGEYF.

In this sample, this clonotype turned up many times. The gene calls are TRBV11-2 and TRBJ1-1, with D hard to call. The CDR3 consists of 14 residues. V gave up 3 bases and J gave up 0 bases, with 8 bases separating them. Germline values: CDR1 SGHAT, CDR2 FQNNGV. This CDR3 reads CASSFNTLNTEAFF. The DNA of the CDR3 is TGTGCCAGCAGCTTTAATACCCTGAACACTGAAGCTTTCTTT.

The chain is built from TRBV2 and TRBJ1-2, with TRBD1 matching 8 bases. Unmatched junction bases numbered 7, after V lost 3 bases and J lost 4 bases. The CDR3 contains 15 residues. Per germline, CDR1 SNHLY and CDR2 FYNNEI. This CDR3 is CASSDDRGATYGYTF. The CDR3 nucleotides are TGTGCCAGCAGTGACGACAGGGGCGCCACCTATGGCTACACCTTC.

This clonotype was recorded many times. The DNA of the CDR3 is TGTGCCAGCAGCTCGCTAGCGGGGGGGGCCTACGAGCAGTACTTC. Encoded protein: CASSSLAGGAYEQYF. This sequence joins TRBV7-2 and TRBJ2-7; the match to TRBD2 covers 12 bases. The CDR3 sequence is 15 residues long. Germline loops: CDR1 SGHTA, CDR2 FQGNSA. With V trimmed by 4 bases and J by 2 bases, 3 bases remained unmatched.

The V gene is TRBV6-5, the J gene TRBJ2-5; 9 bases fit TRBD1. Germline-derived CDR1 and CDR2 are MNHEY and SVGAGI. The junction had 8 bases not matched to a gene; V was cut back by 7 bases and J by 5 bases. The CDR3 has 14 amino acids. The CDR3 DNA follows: TGTGCCAGCATTAAACAGGGGGCGGGGGAGACCCAGTACTTC. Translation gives CASIKQGAGETQYF.

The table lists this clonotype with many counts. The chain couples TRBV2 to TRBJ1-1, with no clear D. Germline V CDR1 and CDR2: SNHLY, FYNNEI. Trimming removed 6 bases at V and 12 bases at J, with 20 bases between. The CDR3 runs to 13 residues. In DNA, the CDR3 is TGTGCCAGCAGAGCCGGGTGGGCCACGGCAACTTTCTTT. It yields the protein CASRAGWATATFF. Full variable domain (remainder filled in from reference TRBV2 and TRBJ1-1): EPEVTQTPSHQVTQMGQEVILRCVPISNHLYFYWYRQILGQKVEFLVSFYNNEISEKSEIFDDQFSVERPDGSNFTLKIRSTKLEDSAMYFCASRAGWATATFFGQGTRLTVV.

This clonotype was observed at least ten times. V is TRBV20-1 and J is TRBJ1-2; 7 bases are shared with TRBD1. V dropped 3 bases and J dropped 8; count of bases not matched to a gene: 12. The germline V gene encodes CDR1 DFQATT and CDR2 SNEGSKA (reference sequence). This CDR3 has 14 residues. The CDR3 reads CSARIGRGAWGYTF. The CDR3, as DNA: TGCAGTGCTAGGATCGGCAGGGGGGCTTGGGGCTACACCTTC.

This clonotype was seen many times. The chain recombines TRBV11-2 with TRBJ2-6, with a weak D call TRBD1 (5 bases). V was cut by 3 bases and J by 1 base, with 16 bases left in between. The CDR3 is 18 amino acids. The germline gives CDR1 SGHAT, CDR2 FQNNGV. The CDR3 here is CASSLITRVWSGANVLTF. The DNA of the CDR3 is TGTGCCAGCAGCTTGATTACCAGGGTGTGGTCTGGGGCCAACGTCCTGACTTTC.

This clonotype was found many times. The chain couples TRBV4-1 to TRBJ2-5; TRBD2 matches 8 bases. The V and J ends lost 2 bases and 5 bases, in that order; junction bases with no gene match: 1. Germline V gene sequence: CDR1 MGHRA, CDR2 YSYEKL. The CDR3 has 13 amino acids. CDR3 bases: TGCGCCAGCAGCCAACCTAGCGGGGAGACCCAGTACTTC. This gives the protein CASSQPSGETQYF.

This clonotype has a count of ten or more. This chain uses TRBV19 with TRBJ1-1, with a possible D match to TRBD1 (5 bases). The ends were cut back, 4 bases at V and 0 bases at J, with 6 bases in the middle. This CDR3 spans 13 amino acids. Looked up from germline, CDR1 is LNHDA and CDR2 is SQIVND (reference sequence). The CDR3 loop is CASSTRVNTEAFF. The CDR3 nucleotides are TGTGCCAGTAGTACCAGGGTGAACACTGAAGCTTTCTTT. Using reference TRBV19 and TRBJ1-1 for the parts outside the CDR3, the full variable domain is DGGITQSPKYLFRKEGQNVTLSCEQNLNHDAMYWYRQDPGQGLRLIYYSQIVNDFQKGDIAEGYSVSREKKESFPLTVTSAQKNPTAFYLCASSTRVNTEAFFGQGTRLTVV.

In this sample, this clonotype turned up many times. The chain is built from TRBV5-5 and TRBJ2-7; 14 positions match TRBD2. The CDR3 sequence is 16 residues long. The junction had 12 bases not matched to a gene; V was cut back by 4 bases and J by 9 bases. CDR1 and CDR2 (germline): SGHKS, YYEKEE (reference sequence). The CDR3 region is CASSETPGLAGEVQYF. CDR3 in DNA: TGTGCCAGCAGCGAAACCCCGGGACTAGCGGGAGAAGTGCAGTACTTC.

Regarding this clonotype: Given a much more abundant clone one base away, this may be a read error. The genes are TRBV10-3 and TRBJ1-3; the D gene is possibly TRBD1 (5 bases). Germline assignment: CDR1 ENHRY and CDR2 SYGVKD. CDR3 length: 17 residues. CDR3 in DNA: TGTGCCATCACTGAGTCATTATGGGGCGTTACTGGAAACACCATATATTTT. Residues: CAITESLWGVTGNTIYF.

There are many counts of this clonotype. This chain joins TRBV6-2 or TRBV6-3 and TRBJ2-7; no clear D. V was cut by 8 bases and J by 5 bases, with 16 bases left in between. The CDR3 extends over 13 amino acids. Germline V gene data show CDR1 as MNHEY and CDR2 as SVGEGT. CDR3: CASATTSPNEQYF. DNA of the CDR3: TGTGCCAGCGCAACTACCTCCCCCAACGAGCAGTACTTC.

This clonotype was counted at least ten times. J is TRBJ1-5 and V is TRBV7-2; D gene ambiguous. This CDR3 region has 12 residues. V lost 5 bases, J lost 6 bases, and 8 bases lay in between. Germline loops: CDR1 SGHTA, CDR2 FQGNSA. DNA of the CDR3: TGTGCCAGCAGCGTAGAGGGTCAGCCCCAGCATTTT. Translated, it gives CASSVEGQPQHF. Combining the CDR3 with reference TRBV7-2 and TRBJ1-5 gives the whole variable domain GAGVSQSPSNKVTEKGKDVELRCDPISGHTALYWYRQSLGQGLEFLIYFQGNSAPDKSGLPSDRFSAERTGGSVSTLTIQRTQQEDSAVYLCASSVEGQPQHFGDGTRLSIL.

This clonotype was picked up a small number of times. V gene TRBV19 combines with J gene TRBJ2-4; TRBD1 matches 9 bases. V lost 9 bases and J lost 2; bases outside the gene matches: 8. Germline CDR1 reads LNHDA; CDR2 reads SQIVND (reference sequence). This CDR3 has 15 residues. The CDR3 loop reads CASNPGTGTKNIQYF. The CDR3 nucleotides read TGTGCCAGCAACCCCGGGACAGGGACCAAAAACATTCAGTACTTC.

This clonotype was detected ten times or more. CDR3 region: CASSPGGQGSEQYF. In nucleotides, the CDR3 is TGTGCCAGCAGCCCAGGGGGACAGGGTAGCGAGCAGTACTTC. The genes are TRBV11-2 and TRBJ2-7; 9 bases map to TRBD1. J was trimmed by 6 bases and V by 5 bases; bases with no gene match: 8. This CDR3 has 14 residues. The germline gives CDR1 SGHAT, CDR2 FQNNGV.

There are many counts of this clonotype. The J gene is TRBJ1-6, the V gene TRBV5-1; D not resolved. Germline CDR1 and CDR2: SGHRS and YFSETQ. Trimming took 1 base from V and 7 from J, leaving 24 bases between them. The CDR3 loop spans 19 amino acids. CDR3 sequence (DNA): TGCGCCAGCAGCTTGACCGCGCCCGAACGGAACACCAGAAATTCACCCCTCCACTTT. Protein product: CASSLTAPERNTRNSPLHF.

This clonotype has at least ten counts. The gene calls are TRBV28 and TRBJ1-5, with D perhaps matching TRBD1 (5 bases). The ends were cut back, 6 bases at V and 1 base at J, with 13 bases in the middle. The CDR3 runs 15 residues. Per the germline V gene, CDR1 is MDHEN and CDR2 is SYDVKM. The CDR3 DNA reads TGTGCCAGCAGACCCGGGGGGAAGAGCAATCAGCCCCAGCATTTT. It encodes CASRPGGKSNQPQHF.

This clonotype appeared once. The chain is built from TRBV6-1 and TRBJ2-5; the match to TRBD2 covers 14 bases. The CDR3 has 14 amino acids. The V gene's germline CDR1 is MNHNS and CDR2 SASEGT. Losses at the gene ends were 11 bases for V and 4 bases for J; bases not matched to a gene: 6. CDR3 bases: TGTGCCTCTCAGGGACTAGCGGGAGTAGAGACCCAGTACTTC. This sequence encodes CASQGLAGVETQYF.

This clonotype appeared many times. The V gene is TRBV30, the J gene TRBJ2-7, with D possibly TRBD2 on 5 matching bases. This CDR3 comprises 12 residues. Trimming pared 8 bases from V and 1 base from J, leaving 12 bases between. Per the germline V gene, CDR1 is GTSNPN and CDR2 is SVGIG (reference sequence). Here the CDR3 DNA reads TGTGCCAGATCGGGGAATTCCTACGAGCAGTACTTC. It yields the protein CARSGNSYEQYF.

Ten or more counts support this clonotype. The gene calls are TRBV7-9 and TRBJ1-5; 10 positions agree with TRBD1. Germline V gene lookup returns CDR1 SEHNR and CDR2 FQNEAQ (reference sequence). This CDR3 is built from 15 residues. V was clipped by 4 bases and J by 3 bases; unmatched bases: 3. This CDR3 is CASSSDRGINQPQHF. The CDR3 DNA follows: TGTGCCAGCAGCTCGGACAGGGGGATCAATCAGCCCCAGCATTTT.

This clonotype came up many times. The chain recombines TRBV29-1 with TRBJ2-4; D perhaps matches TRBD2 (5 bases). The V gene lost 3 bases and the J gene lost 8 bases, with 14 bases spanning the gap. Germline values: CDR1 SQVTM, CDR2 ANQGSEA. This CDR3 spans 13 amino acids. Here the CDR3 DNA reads TGCAGCGTTGAGGAGGACGCGGCTGACATTCAGTACTTC. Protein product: CSVEEDAADIQYF.

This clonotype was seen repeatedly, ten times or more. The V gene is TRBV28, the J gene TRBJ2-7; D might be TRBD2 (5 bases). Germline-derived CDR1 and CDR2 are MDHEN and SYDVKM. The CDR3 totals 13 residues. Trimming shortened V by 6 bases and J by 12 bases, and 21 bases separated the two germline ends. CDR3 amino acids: CASRPPLGLARYF. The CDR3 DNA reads TGTGCCAGCAGACCCCCACTAGGCCTAGCTCGGTACTTC. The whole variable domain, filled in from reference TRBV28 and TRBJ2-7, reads DVKVTQSSRYLVKRTGEKVFLECVQDMDHENMFWYRQDPGLGLRLIYFSYDVKMKEKGDIPEGYSVSREKKERFSLILESASTNQTSMYLCASRPPLGLARYFGPGTRLTVT.

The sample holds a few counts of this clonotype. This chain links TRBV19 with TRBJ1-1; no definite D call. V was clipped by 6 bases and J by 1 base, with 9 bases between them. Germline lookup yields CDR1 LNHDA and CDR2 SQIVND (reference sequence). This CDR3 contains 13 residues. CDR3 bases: TGTGCCAGTAGACCTGGATCGAACACTGAAGCTTTCTTT. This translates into CASRPGSNTEAFF.

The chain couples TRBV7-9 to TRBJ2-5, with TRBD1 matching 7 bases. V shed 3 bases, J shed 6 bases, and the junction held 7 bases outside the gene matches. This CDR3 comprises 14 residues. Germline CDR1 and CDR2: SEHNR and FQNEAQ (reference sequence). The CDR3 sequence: CASSFPGGKKTQYF. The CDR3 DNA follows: TGTGCCAGCAGCTTTCCAGGGGGAAAGAAGACCCAGTACTTC.

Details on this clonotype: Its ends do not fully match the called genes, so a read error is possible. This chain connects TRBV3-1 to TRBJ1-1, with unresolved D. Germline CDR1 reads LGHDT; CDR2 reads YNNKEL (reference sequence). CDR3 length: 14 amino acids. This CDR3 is CAGSQEAGNTEAFF. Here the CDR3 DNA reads TGTGCCGGCAGCCAAGAAGCCGGGAACACTGAAGCTTTCTTT. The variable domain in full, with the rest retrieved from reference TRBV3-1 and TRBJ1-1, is DTAVSQTPKYLVTQMGNDKSIKCEQNLGHDTMYWYKQDSKKFLKIMFSYNNKELIINETVPNRFSPKSPDKAHLNLHINSLELGDSAVYFCAGSQEAGNTEAFFGQGTRLTVV.

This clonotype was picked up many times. CDR3 in DNA: TGTGCCTGGAGTGGAGGGCTAGGGTCTGGAAACACCATATATTTT. It codes for CAWSGGLGSGNTIYF. The chain couples TRBV30 to TRBJ1-3; D unresolved. CDR1 GTSNPN and CDR2 SVGIG come from the germline V gene (reference sequence). CDR3 length: 15 amino acids. V gave up 1 base and J gave up 1 base, with 11 bases separating them.

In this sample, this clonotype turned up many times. CDR3 bases: TGCAGTGCCATTCTCCGGACAGGGGCTAACTATGGCTACACCTTC. Its translation: CSAILRTGANYGYTF. The chain employs TRBV20-1 and TRBJ1-2, with TRBD1 identical over 9 bases. V shed 6 bases, J shed 0 bases, and the junction held 8 bases outside the gene matches. In germline, CDR1 is DFQATT, CDR2 SNEGSKA (reference sequence). The CDR3 is made up of 15 amino acids.

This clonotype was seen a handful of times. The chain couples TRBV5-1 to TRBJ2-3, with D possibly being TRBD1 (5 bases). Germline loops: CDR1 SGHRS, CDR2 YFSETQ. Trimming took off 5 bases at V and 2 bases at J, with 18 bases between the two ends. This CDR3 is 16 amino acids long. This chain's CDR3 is CASSPMGMDITDTQYF. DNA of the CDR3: TGCGCCAGCAGTCCAATGGGGATGGACATCACAGATACGCAGTATTTT.

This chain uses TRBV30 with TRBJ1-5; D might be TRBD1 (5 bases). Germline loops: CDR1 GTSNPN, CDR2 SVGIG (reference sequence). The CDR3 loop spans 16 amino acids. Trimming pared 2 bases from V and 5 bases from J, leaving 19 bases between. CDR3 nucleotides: TGTGCCTGGAGTAACCCCGGGACCCGGGCCCATCAGCCCCAGCATTTT. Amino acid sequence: CAWSNPGTRAHQPQHF.

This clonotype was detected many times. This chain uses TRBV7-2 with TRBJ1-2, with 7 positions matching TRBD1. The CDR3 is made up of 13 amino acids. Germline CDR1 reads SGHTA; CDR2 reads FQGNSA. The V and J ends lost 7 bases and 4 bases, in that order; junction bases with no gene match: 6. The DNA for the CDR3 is TGTGCCAGCAACGACAGGGTAGGCTATGGCTACACCTTC. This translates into CASNDRVGYGYTF. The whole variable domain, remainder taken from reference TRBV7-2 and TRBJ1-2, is GAGVSQSPSNKVTEKGKDVELRCDPISGHTALYWYRQSLGQGLEFLIYFQGNSAPDKSGLPSDRFSAERTGGSVSTLTIQRTQQEDSAVYLCASNDRVGYGYTFGSGTRLTVV.

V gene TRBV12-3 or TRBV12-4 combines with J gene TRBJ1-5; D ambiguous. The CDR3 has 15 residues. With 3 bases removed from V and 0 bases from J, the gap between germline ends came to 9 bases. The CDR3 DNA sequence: TGTGCCAGCAGTTTGAGCCTCTATAGCAATCAGCCCCAGCATTTT. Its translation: CASSLSLYSNQPQHF.